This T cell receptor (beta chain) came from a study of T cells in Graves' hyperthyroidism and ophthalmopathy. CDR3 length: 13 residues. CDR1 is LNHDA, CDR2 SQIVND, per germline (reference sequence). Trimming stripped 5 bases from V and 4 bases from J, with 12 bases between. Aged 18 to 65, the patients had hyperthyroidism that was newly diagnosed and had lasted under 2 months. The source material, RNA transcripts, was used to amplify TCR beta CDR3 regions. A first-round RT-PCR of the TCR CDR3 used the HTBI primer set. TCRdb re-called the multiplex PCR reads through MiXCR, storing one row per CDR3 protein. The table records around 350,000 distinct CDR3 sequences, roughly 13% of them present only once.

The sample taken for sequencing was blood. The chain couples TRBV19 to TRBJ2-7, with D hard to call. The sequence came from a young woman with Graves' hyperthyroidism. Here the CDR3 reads CASSLDQMYEQYF. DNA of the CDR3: TGTGCCAGTAGTCTGGACCAGATGTACGAGCAGTACTTC.